This passage covers 18 T cell receptor beta chains from one sample sequenced in a study of control samples from healthy donors and cancer patients. Here immunoSEQ multiplex PCR was the method, and the copy in TCRdb shows in-frame clones only, minus some. The repertoire holds 100,000 to 150,000 clones, with over 75% as singletons. The sequenced material came from blood. These receptors originate from a man aged 35 to 55 in good health.

This clone was recorded once. The chain employs TRBV2 and TRBJ1-6; the match to TRBD1 covers 7 bases. Per germline, CDR1 SNHLY and CDR2 FYNNEI. Trimming took 6 bases from V and 6 from J; bases not matched to a gene: 5. The length of the CDR3 is 14 residues. The chain's CDR3 is CASRGDSFNSPLHF. In nucleotides, the CDR3 is TGTGCCAGCAGGGGGGACAGCTTTAATTCACCCCTCCACTTT.

The sample holds a few counts of this clone. The CDR3: CASRPPNTGELFF. The CDR3 DNA follows: TGTGCCAGTAGACCACCGAACACCGGGGAGCTGTTTTTT. The chain recombines TRBV19 with TRBJ2-2; D is unclear. Germline V gene data show CDR1 as LNHDA and CDR2 as SQIVND (reference sequence). The CDR3 covers 13 residues. V lost 6 bases, J lost 0 bases, and 5 bases lay in between.

The chain is built from TRBV30 and TRBJ1-2; D remains ambiguous. The CDR3 extends over 13 amino acids. Trimming stripped 1 base from V and 0 bases from J, with 6 bases between. Germline CDR1 and CDR2: GTSNPN and SVGIG (reference sequence). CDR3: CAWSGGTNYGYTF. Here the CDR3 DNA reads TGTGCCTGGAGTGGAGGGACTAACTATGGCTACACCTTC.

This clone was recorded once. The chain recombines TRBV5-6 with TRBJ1-1; D gene unclear. The length of the CDR3 is 15 residues. The V and J ends lost 0 bases and 3 bases respectively, with 12 bases between them. Germline lookup yields CDR1 SGHDT and CDR2 YYEEEE. The CDR3 sequence: CASSLVLGFDTEAFF. Here the CDR3 DNA reads TGTGCCAGCAGCTTGGTGCTAGGGTTTGACACTGAAGCTTTCTTT.

The chain carries TRBV4-2 and TRBJ2-7, with a weak D call TRBD2 (5 bases). CDR1 is LGHNA, CDR2 YNFKEQ, per germline. This CDR3 is 14 amino acids long. Trimming took 3 bases from V and 0 from J, leaving 9 bases between them. The CDR3 coding sequence is TGTGCCAGCAGCCAGACGGGGAGCTCCTACGAGCAGTACTTC. Translation: CASSQTGSSYEQYF.

The CDR3 DNA sequence: TGTGCCAGCAGTTACTCGGGTTTCTCTGGAAACACCATATATTTT. This gives the protein CASSYSGFSGNTIYF. The chain joins TRBV6-5 to TRBJ1-3; no reliable D call. The CDR3 totals 15 residues. The germline V gene has CDR1 MNHEY and CDR2 SVGAGI. V gave up 0 bases and J gave up 0 bases, with 6 bases separating them.

This chain uses TRBV10-3 with TRBJ2-3; D not certain. The germline CDR1 and CDR2 sequences are ENHRY and SYGVKD. V lost 8 bases, J lost 1 base, and 13 bases lay in between. The CDR3 is made up of 14 amino acids. The CDR3 protein is CAIGNVGGTDTQYF. For the CDR3, the DNA is TGTGCCATCGGGAATGTAGGCGGCACAGATACGCAGTATTTT.

The genes are TRBV29-1 and TRBJ2-6; D gene unclear. CDR3 length: 11 residues. V lost 5 bases and J 2 bases, leaving 1 base between the germline ends. Germline V gene sequence: CDR1 SQVTM, CDR2 ANQGSEA. The CDR3 here is CSVPGANVLTF. DNA for the CDR3: TGCAGCGTTCCTGGGGCCAACGTCCTGACTTTC.

V gene TRBV19 combines with J gene TRBJ1-5, with D maybe TRBD1 (5 bases). CDR3 length equals 16 residues. V shed 3 bases and J shed 1 base, with 13 bases lying between them. The germline V gene has CDR1 LNHDA and CDR2 SQIVND (reference sequence). CDR3 region: CASSIGGVGSNQPQHF. The CDR3 DNA reads as TGTGCCAGTAGTATTGGAGGGGTTGGAAGCAATCAGCCCCAGCATTTT.

This chain uses TRBV5-1 with TRBJ2-7; possible D gene TRBD1, 6 bases. CDR3 size: 15 residues. Germline CDR1 SGHRS, CDR2 YFSETQ. V shed 0 bases and J shed 2 bases, with 12 bases lying between them. The DNA for the CDR3 is TGCGCCAGCAGCTTGGGACAGGCGACGACCTACGAGCAGTACTTC. Protein product: CASSLGQATTYEQYF.

The gene calls are TRBV18 and TRBJ1-1, with 7 bases aligning to TRBD1. The CDR3 is 16 residues long. Trimming at V came to 2 bases and at J to 5 bases, leaving 11 bases not matched to a gene. Per the germline V gene, CDR1 is KGHSH and CDR2 is LQKENI. The CDR3 region is CASSPSPGQLETEAFF. The CDR3 coding sequence is TGTGCCAGCTCACCATCTCCGGGACAGTTAGAGACTGAAGCTTTCTTT.

This clone was seen just once. The chain's CDR3 is CASSSLDWGTEAFF. In DNA, the CDR3 is TGCGCCAGCAGCTCACTGGACTGGGGCACTGAAGCTTTCTTT. The chain carries TRBV5-1 and TRBJ1-1; D remains unclear. CDR1 and CDR2 from the germline V gene are SGHRS and YFSETQ. V was clipped by 3 bases and J by 4 bases, with 13 bases between them. This CDR3 has 14 residues.

The chain employs TRBV30 and TRBJ2-5; D call uncertain. Germline CDR1 and CDR2: GTSNPN and SVGIG (reference sequence). The CDR3 is 12 amino acids. V was trimmed by 3 bases and J by 0 bases, leaving 5 bases between them. The CDR3 DNA follows: TGTGCCTGGAGGCTAGACCAAGAGACCCAGTACTTC. This codes for CAWRLDQETQYF.

The rearrangement uses TRBV6-5 and TRBJ1-5; D is unclear. Between the trimmed V and J ends, which lost 6 bases and 0 bases, there was a span of 9 bases. CDR1 MNHEY and CDR2 SVGAGI come from the germline V gene. CDR3 length: 14 amino acids. This chain's CDR3 is CASSGRNSNQPQHF. The CDR3 nucleotides read TGTGCCAGCAGCGGACGGAATAGCAATCAGCCCCAGCATTTT.

The chain carries TRBV7-8 and TRBJ2-5; a possible D gene is TRBD2 (6 bases). Germline V CDR1 and CDR2: SGHVS, FQNEAQ. Trimming took 2 bases from V and 9 from J, leaving 16 bases between them. This CDR3 is built from 14 residues. This CDR3 is CASSLNLGGGSQYF. CDR3 sequence (DNA): TGTGCCAGCAGCTTAAACCTGGGGGGTGGGTCCCAGTACTTC.

This clone showed up just once. The sample carries other DNA sequences with the same CDR3. This chain links TRBV2 with TRBJ2-3, with TRBD2 matching 7 bases. The V and J ends lost 2 bases and 1 base, in that order; junction bases with no gene match: 6. The length of the CDR3 is 16 residues. In germline, CDR1 is SNHLY, CDR2 FYNNEI. CDR3 nucleotide sequence: TGTGCCAGCAGTGAACGTGGTGCGGGGGGCACAGATACGCAGTATTTT. Translating gives CASSERGAGGTDTQYF.

The CDR3 region has the DNA TGTGCCAGCTCACGAGACAGGAATAGATACGAGCAGTACTTC. This gives the protein CASSRDRNRYEQYF. The chain has TRBV18 and TRBJ2-7; a possible D gene is TRBD1 (6 bases). V was pared by 4 bases and J by 4 bases, with 14 bases between. The CDR3 spans 14 residues. The germline V gene has CDR1 KGHSH and CDR2 LQKENI. The complete variable domain, with remaining parts taken from reference TRBV18 and TRBJ2-7, reads NAGVMQNPRHLVRRRGQEARLRCSPMKGHSHVYWYRQLPEEGLKFMVYLQKENIIDESGMPKERFSAEFPKEGPSILRIQQVVRGDSAAYFCASSRDRNRYEQYFGPGTRLTVT.

V and J are TRBV18 and TRBJ1-1, with D uncertain. The germline V and J ends were trimmed by 3 bases and 1 base, with 6 bases remaining between them. The CDR3 has 13 amino acids. The germline CDR1 and CDR2 sequences are KGHSH and LQKENI. CDR3 protein: CASSPRGNTEAFF. The CDR3 DNA reads as TGTGCCAGCTCACCTCGGGGGAACACTGAAGCTTTCTTT.